The 8 T cell receptor beta chains presented below share a single source sample, sequenced in a study of cytomegalovirus exposure and HLA in healthy donors. PCR amplification relied on 60 Vbeta primers (plus 13 Jbeta primers). Sequencing used immunoSEQ multiplex PCR; TCRdb keeps in-frame clones, though not all of them. The table lists around 120,000 clones, 65% to 90% of them singletons, with roughly 12% in the top ten. Sequenced input: PBMCs. These receptors originate from a male donor in good health and CMV-seropositive.

The chain uses TRBV30 and TRBJ2-3; 14 nucleotides agree with TRBD2. The germline CDR1 and CDR2 sequences are GTSNPN and SVGIG (reference sequence). CDR3 size: 15 residues. V lost 2 bases and J lost 4; bases outside the gene matches: 2. The DNA for the CDR3 is TGTGCCTGGAGTCCGGGACTAGCGGGAGCAGATACGCAGTATTTT. Protein sequence: CAWSPGLAGADTQYF.

V gene TRBV5-1 combines with J gene TRBJ2-7, with D perhaps matching TRBD2 (5 bases). Germline assignment: CDR1 SGHRS and CDR2 YFSETQ. This CDR3 region has 15 residues. The germline V and J ends were trimmed by 4 bases and 0 bases, with 14 bases remaining between them. CDR3 nucleotide sequence: TGCGCCAGCAGCCCATGGACGGGGAGCTCCTACGAGCAGTACTTC. Amino acids: CASSPWTGSSYEQYF.

The V call is TRBV28, the J call TRBJ2-7; 7 nucleotides match TRBD1. Germline V gene lookup returns CDR1 MDHEN and CDR2 SYDVKM. CDR3 size: 15 residues. V was pared by 5 bases and J by 0 bases, with 7 bases of the junction left unmatched. CDR3 DNA sequence: TGTGCCAGCAGTCTACCGACAGGGCGCTCCTACGAGCAGTACTTC. Amino acids: CASSLPTGRSYEQYF.

The J gene is TRBJ2-5, the V gene TRBV5-6, with TRBD2 matching over 8 bases. Germline values: CDR1 SGHDT, CDR2 YYEEEE. The CDR3 has 13 residues. Trimming took 3 bases from V and 5 from J; bases not matched to a gene: 3. The CDR3 reads CASSWGLVETQYF. Here the CDR3 DNA reads TGTGCCAGCAGCTGGGGACTAGTCGAGACCCAGTACTTC.

The chain recombines TRBV13 with TRBJ2-7; tentatively, D is TRBD1 (6 bases). This CDR3 has 13 amino acids. Germline V gene data show CDR1 as PRHDT and CDR2 as FYEKMQ (reference sequence). Trimming pared 1 base from V and 4 bases from J, leaving 8 bases between. CDR3 loop: CASSLDQGYEQYF. The CDR3 DNA reads TGTGCCAGCAGCTTAGATCAGGGGTACGAGCAGTACTTC.

The V and J genes are TRBV29-1 and TRBJ1-5; D gene uncertain. V was trimmed by 4 bases and J by 7 bases, leaving 17 bases between them. This CDR3 is 14 amino acids long. Germline lookup yields CDR1 SQVTM and CDR2 ANQGSEA. The CDR3 loop reads CSVGVDSRGQPQHF. In DNA form, the CDR3 reads TGCAGCGTTGGGGTCGATTCCAGAGGGCAGCCCCAGCATTTT.

The chain combines TRBV28 with TRBJ2-5; 8 nucleotides match TRBD1. The CDR3 runs 15 residues. The V segment lost 7 bases and the J segment 4 bases; nucleotides outside the gene matches: 11. The germline gives CDR1 MDHEN, CDR2 SYDVKM. The DNA of the CDR3 is TGTGCCAGCATCCCCAGGGGGCAGGCGGGAGAGACCCAGTACTTC. This gives the protein CASIPRGQAGETQYF. Complete variable domain (other parts from reference TRBV28 and TRBJ2-5): DVKVTQSSRYLVKRTGEKVFLECVQDMDHENMFWYRQDPGLGLRLIYFSYDVKMKEKGDIPEGYSVSREKKERFSLILESASTNQTSMYLCASIPRGQAGETQYFGPGTRLLVL.

V usage is TRBV27 and J usage is TRBJ1-1, with TRBD1 identical over 9 bases. The J segment lost 3 bases and the V segment lost 2 bases, leaving 10 bases of the junction unmatched. CDR3 size: 17 residues. Per germline, CDR1 MNHEY and CDR2 SMNVEV (reference sequence). The CDR3 sequence is CASSLIGDRESYTEAFF. The CDR3 DNA sequence: TGTGCCAGCAGTTTAATTGGGGACAGGGAATCTTACACTGAAGCTTTCTTT.